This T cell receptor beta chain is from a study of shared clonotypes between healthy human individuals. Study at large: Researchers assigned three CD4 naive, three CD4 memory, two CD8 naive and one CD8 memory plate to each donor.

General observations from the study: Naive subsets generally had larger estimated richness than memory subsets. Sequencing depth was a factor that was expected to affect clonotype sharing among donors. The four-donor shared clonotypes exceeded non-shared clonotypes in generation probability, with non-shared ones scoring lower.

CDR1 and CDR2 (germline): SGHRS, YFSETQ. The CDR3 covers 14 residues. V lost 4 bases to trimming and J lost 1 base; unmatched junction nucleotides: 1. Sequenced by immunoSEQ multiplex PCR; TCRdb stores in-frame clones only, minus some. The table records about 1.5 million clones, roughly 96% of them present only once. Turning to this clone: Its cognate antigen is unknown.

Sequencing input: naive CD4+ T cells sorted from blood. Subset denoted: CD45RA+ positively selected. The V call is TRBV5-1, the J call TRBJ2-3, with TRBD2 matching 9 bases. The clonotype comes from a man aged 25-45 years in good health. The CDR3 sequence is CASSRTSGTDTQYF. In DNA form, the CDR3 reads TGCGCCAGCAGCAGGACTAGCGGCACAGATACGCAGTATTTT.